This TCR beta chain was captured by sequencing in a study of OX40 agonist ivuxolimab in advanced cancers. TCRdb's table, derived via immunoSEQ multiplex PCR, lists solely in-frame clones and lacks some. Of some 66,000 clones in the sample, roughly four fifths are singletons; the top ten hold around 1.7%. Germline V gene data show CDR1 as MNHNY and CDR2 as SVGAGI (reference sequence). CDR3 length: 15 residues. The germline V and J ends were trimmed by 6 bases and 1 base, with 12 bases remaining between them. The material sequenced was CD4+ or CD8+ T cells sorted from blood, taken in a trial of the OX40 agonist ivuxolimab. The TCR comes from an adult with an advanced solid tumor such as melanoma, head and neck, liver or kidney cancer. The rearrangement joins TRBV6-6 to TRBJ1-4, with D perhaps TRBD1 (6 bases). CDR3: CASSIGGGTNEKLFF. For the CDR3, the DNA is TGTGCCAGCAGCATAGGAGGGGGAACTAATGAAAAACTGTTTTTT.